This T cell receptor beta chain was sequenced during a study of technical replicates of blood from a handful of donors. This clone was counted once. Data came from immunoSEQ multiplex PCR; TCRdb stores just in-frame clones and leaves some out. The sample records roughly 79,000 clones, approximately 93% being singletons. This CDR3 contains 18 residues. In germline, CDR1 is SGHVS, CDR2 FQNEAQ. Trimming removed 1 base from V and 0 bases from J, with 16 bases in between. The V gene is TRBV7-8, the J gene TRBJ1-5, with a possible D match to TRBD1 (6 bases). Input material: T cells isolated from PBMCs. The receptor's source is a human donor in good health. CDR3 coding DNA: TGTGCCAGCAGCTTAGAAGGGGGGGTCTTTTATAGCAATCAGCCCCAGCATTTT. Its translation: CASSLEGGVFYSNQPQHF.